The sample holds a few counts of the clone carrying this TCR beta chain. Antigen specificity is unknown. Assay: immunoSEQ multiplex PCR; the TCRdb copy retains only in-frame clones and omits some. The sample consists of about 170,000 clones, around nine tenths of them appearing once. This sample stems from a study of T cell responses to AZD1222 COVID-19 vaccine. Study-wide results and caveats: Donors were mostly white British, more females; clonal diversity possibly underestimated. Researchers report vaccine-associated CD4 TCRs spanning spike, with dominance at 160-218 and 743-854.

V lost 0 bases, J lost 6 bases, and 7 bases stayed unmatched. The CDR3 spans 15 residues. Germline assignment: CDR1 MNHEY and CDR2 SVGAGI. V usage is TRBV6-5 and J usage is TRBJ1-2, with 7 nucleotides matching TRBD1. The TCR comes from an adult in good health. The sample consisted of peripheral blood, taken on day 0 of AZD1222 vaccination. The CDR3, as DNA: TGTGCCAGCAGTTACTCGTCGTCCAGGGGGAATGGCTACACCTTC. It translates to CASSYSSSRGNGYTF.